This is a list of T cell receptor beta chains from one sample in a study of CD8 T cells in ankylosing spondylitis. TCRdb used MiXCR to reprocess the 5' RACE reads, holding one entry per CDR3 protein. The table shows about 750,000 distinct CDR3 sequences, with 15% to 20% occurring only once. The sample consisted of blood, either unsorted or a sorted T cell fraction (not recorded which). The receptors were sampled from a male donor with ankylosing spondylitis. The CDR3 runs from the conserved cysteine through the conserved F or W.

v_call: TRBV9; cdr3_length: 16; j_call: TRBJ2-3; cdr3_aa: CASSPRGTGITDTQYF
v_call: TRBV20-1; cdr3_length: 14; j_call: TRBJ2-2; cdr3_aa: CSAAGLANTGELFF
v_call: TRBV29-1; cdr3_length: 15; j_call: TRBJ2-4; cdr3_aa: CSVGGDRAQRDIQYF
v_call: TRBV14; cdr3_length: 15; j_call: TRBJ2-7; cdr3_aa: CASSQEGTGNYEQYF
v_call: TRBV6-2/TRBV6-3; cdr3_length: 15; j_call: TRBJ2-2; cdr3_aa: CASSYGGGNTGELFF
v_call: TRBV4-2; cdr3_length: 16; j_call: TRBJ1-6; cdr3_aa: CASSQEGQAYNSPLHF
v_call: TRBV28; cdr3_length: 18; j_call: TRBJ1-4; cdr3_aa: CASSFYPGQGASNEKLFF
v_call: TRBV24-1; cdr3_length: 16; j_call: TRBJ2-2; cdr3_aa: CATSVRGTVDTGELFF
v_call: TRBV27; cdr3_length: 13; j_call: TRBJ2-4; cdr3_aa: CASGELAKNIQYF
v_call: TRBV5-6; cdr3_length: 13; j_call: TRBJ1-1; cdr3_aa: CASSFEARAEAFF
v_call: TRBV20-1; cdr3_length: 14; j_call: TRBJ1-2; cdr3_aa: CSARRQGIVGGYTF
v_call: TRBV5-1; cdr3_length: 18; j_call: TRBJ1-2; cdr3_aa: CASSLGPGPERANYGYTF
v_call: TRBV19; cdr3_length: 13; j_call: TRBJ2-7; cdr3_aa: CASSSSGIYEQYF
v_call: TRBV10-3; cdr3_length: 14; j_call: TRBJ2-1; cdr3_aa: CAISGVRRDNEQFF
v_call: TRBV25-1; cdr3_length: 15; j_call: TRBJ2-7; cdr3_aa: CASMRTSGRAGEQYF
v_call: TRBV11-2; cdr3_length: 15; j_call: TRBJ2-5; cdr3_aa: CASSLGEGGGETQYF
v_call: TRBV7-9; cdr3_length: 16; j_call: TRBJ2-3; cdr3_aa: CASSSLSGGTTDTQYF
v_call: TRBV20-1; cdr3_length: 14; j_call: TRBJ2-3; cdr3_aa: CSARVSTVTDTQYF
v_call: TRBV5-1; cdr3_length: 15; j_call: TRBJ2-7; cdr3_aa: CASSYPGTGVYEQYF
v_call: TRBV5-1; cdr3_length: 14; j_call: TRBJ2-7; cdr3_aa: CASSSGQDIHEQYF
v_call: TRBV10-3; cdr3_length: 13; j_call: TRBJ2-3; cdr3_aa: CAISMTPGDTQYF
v_call: TRBV19; cdr3_length: 15; j_call: TRBJ1-5; cdr3_aa: CASRRRQSTPPPQHF
v_call: TRBV18; cdr3_length: 16; j_call: TRBJ1-1; cdr3_aa: CASSPHPLDRNTEAFF
v_call: TRBV6-5; cdr3_length: 17; j_call: TRBJ1-1; cdr3_aa: CASSYSRGVGVGTEAFF
v_call: TRBV5-6; cdr3_length: 17; j_call: TRBJ2-2; cdr3_aa: CASSLRLAGDYAGELFF
v_call: TRBV9; cdr3_length: 13; j_call: TRBJ1-1; cdr3_aa: CASSVSVNTEAFF
v_call: TRBV5-1; cdr3_length: 13; j_call: TRBJ2-5; cdr3_aa: CASSFTGEETQYF
v_call: TRBV5-1; cdr3_length: 15; j_call: TRBJ2-7; cdr3_aa: CASSLDSVGFLEQYF
v_call: TRBV2; cdr3_length: 13; j_call: TRBJ2-2; cdr3_aa: CASRRTTGGELFF
v_call: TRBV7-8; cdr3_length: 15; j_call: TRBJ2-4; cdr3_aa: CATGQGPIAKNIQYF
v_call: TRBV7-8; cdr3_length: 15; j_call: TRBJ1-1; cdr3_aa: CASSLDGATNTEAFF
v_call: TRBV6-4; cdr3_length: 18; j_call: TRBJ1-2; cdr3_aa: CASSDRSGQGARGYGYTF
v_call: TRBV7-3; cdr3_length: 17; j_call: TRBJ2-1; cdr3_aa: CASSLTSGEVSYNEQFF